The 4 T cell receptor beta chains listed next were all sequenced from one sample in a study of CD8+CD57+ T cells in acquired aplastic anemia. Individuals selected for sequencing had exhibited CD8+CD57+ cell expansion on flow cytometry. Genomic DNA, serving as template, underwent TCR beta VDJ and CDR3 profiling. A single record per CDR3 protein comes from TCRdb applying MiXCR to the reads. There are about 120,000 distinct CDR3 sequences in the sample; roughly 40% occur only once, and more than 2.5% lies in the top ten. Sequencing used sorted CD4+, CD8+, or CD8+CD57+ T cells (not recorded which) from PBMCs. The receptors here all came from a human donor with aplastic anemia.

This clonotype was detected ten times or more. This chain connects TRBV7-8 to TRBJ1-6, with 11 bases lining up with TRBD1. Trimming took 5 bases from V and 9 from J; bases not matched to a gene: 12. The CDR3 runs to 17 residues. Germline CDR1 is SGHVS and CDR2 is FQNEAQ. The CDR3 sequence is CASSLRDRGKSGSPLHF. In DNA form, the CDR3 reads TGTGCCAGCAGCCTCCGGGACAGGGGGAAGTCTGGTTCACCCCTCCACTTT.

This clonotype was counted between two and nine times. The gene calls are TRBV2 and TRBJ2-5; tentatively, D is TRBD2 (6 bases). CDR1 and CDR2 (germline): SNHLY, FYNNEI. The CDR3 is 12 residues long. V was pared by 8 bases and J by 5 bases, with 12 bases between. The CDR3 DNA sequence: TGTGCCAGCCGACCGGGGGTCGAGACCCAGTACTTC. As protein: CASRPGVETQYF.

This clonotype was seen once. The chain couples TRBV10-3 to TRBJ2-1, with D possibly TRBD1 on 5 matching bases. This CDR3 has 14 amino acids. CDR1 is ENHRY and CDR2 is SYGVKD in the germline V gene. Trimming shortened V by 7 bases and J by 8 bases, and 18 bases separated the two germline ends. In DNA, the CDR3 is TGTGCCATCAAAGGCAGGGTATCCGCCGATGAGCAGTTCTTC. Translating gives CAIKGRVSADEQFF.

This sequence joins TRBV5-1 and TRBJ1-2; perhaps TRBD1 as D (5 bases). Per the germline V gene, CDR1 is SGHRS and CDR2 is YFSETQ. V dropped 0 bases and J dropped 3 bases, with 12 bases sitting between them. This CDR3 spans 15 amino acids. The CDR3 DNA reads as TGCGCCAGCAGCTTGGCTCCGCTGGGGGACTATGGCTACACCTTC. Its translation is CASSLAPLGDYGYTF.